The rows below give T cell receptor beta chains drawn from one sample of a study of blood T cell repertoires in COVID-19. The repertoire was sequenced with immunoSEQ multiplex PCR; TCRdb's copy has only in-frame clones and lacks some. The data contain fewer than 250,000 clones, around 84% of them singletons. Sample: PBMCs or T cells enriched from blood (not recorded which). The receptors were sampled from a woman in her twenties or thirties who had recovered from COVID-19. The CDR3 runs from the conserved cysteine through the conserved F or W. The D gene is left open where the match is weak. For some rows the clone size is stated as once, few or many, or as a class when expanded; others skip it.

J | size | D | V | CDR3 | DNA
TRBJ2-5 | NA | NA | TRBV6-5 | CASSYRGTQYF | TGTGCCAGCAGTTATAGAGGGACCCAGTACTTC
TRBJ1-1 | few | TRBD1 | TRBV28 | CASSSSDRETEAFF | TGTGCCAGCAGTTCAAGCGACAGGGAAACTGAAGCTTTCTTT
TRBJ2-7 | NA | TRBD2 | TRBV6-5 | CASSLAGLFYEQYF | TGTGCCAGCAGTCTAGCGGGTCTTTTCTACGAGCAGTACTTC
TRBJ2-5 | few | TRBD2 | TRBV6-1 | CASSENGAGAIQETQYF | TGTGCCAGCAGTGAAAACGGAGCGGGGGCGATCCAAGAGACCCAGTACTTC
TRBJ1-4 | once | NA | TRBV5-1 | CASSPGQGLGEKLFF | TGCGCCAGCAGCCCGGGGCAGGGGCTGGGAGAAAAACTGTTTTTT
TRBJ1-4 | NA | NA | TRBV9 | CASNQGGNEKLFF | TGTGCCAGCAACCAGGGAGGGAATGAAAAACTGTTTTTT
TRBJ1-4 | once | NA | TRBV2 | CASRGSGEYEKLFF | TGTGCCAGCAGGGGTAGCGGGGAGTACGAAAAACTGTTTTTT
TRBJ2-7 | once | TRBD2 | TRBV5-4 | CASSLGSSGVTYEQYF | TGTGCCAGCAGCTTGGGATCTAGCGGGGTAACCTACGAGCAGTACTTC
TRBJ1-4 | NA | NA | TRBV3-1/TRBV3-2 | CASSQAKGFMGEKLFF | TGTGCCAGCAGCCAAGCTAAGGGGTTCATGGGTGAAAAACTGTTTTTT
TRBJ2-2 | NA | NA | TRBV4-1 | CASSQDRRTLNTGELFF | TGCGCCAGCAGCCAAGATCGGAGGACCTTGAACACCGGGGAGCTGTTTTTT
TRBJ2-2 | NA | NA | TRBV24-1 | CATSEPGQNTGELFF | TGTGCCACCAGTGAGCCCGGACAGAACACCGGGGAGCTGTTTTTT
TRBJ2-1 | NA | NA | TRBV10-3 | CAIAGTEIGEQFF | TGTGCCATCGCGGGGACAGAGATAGGTGAGCAGTTCTTC
TRBJ1-4 | many | TRBD1 | TRBV27 | CASSTPRGLGEKLFF | TGTGCCAGCAGTACCCCCAGGGGGCTGGGCGAAAAACTGTTTTTT
TRBJ1-1 | NA | NA | TRBV6-5 | CASRFWGGTEAFF | TGTGCCAGCCGCTTTTGGGGCGGCACTGAAGCTTTCTTT
TRBJ2-7 | NA | NA | TRBV3-1/TRBV3-2 | CASSQNTYEQYF | TGTGCCAGCAGCCAAAACACATACGAGCAGTACTTC
TRBJ2-2 | NA | TRBD1 | TRBV6-5 | CASKTGVAGELFF | TGTGCCAGCAAGACAGGGGTGGCCGGGGAGCTGTTTTTT
TRBJ2-5 | NA | NA | TRBV19 | CASSSGILVETQYF | TGTGCCAGTAGTAGCGGGATCCTAGTAGAGACCCAGTACTTC
TRBJ2-2 | few | NA | TRBV24-1 | CATSDGGADTGELFF | TGTGCCACCAGTGATGGGGGGGCGGACACCGGGGAGCTGTTTTTT
TRBJ1-6 | NA | TRBD1 | TRBV5-4 | CASSPRQGSNSPLHF | TGTGCCAGCAGCCCCCGACAGGGGTCTAATTCACCCCTCCACTTT
TRBJ2-1 | NA | NA | TRBV25-1 | CASSELRTEFF | TGTGCCAGCAGTGAATTGAGGACTGAGTTCTTC
TRBJ2-7 | NA | TRBD2 | TRBV3-1/TRBV3-2 | CASSQVAGTSGRFQYF | TGTGCCAGCAGCCAAGTGGCCGGGACTAGCGGGAGGTTTCAGTACTTC
TRBJ1-3 | NA | TRBD1 | TRBV3-1/TRBV3-2 | CASSSTGSGNTIYF | TGTGCCAGCAGCTCGACAGGGTCTGGAAACACCATATATTTT
TRBJ1-4 | NA | NA | TRBV28 | CASSGGGAEKLFF | TGTGCCAGCAGCGGAGGGGGGGCTGAAAAACTGTTTTTT
TRBJ1-1 | NA | NA | TRBV30 | CAWSVSERTEAFF | TGTGCCTGGAGTGTAAGCGAGCGGACTGAAGCTTTCTTT
TRBJ2-3 | NA | TRBD2 | TRBV5-1 | CASSLAGGAVDTQYF | TGCGCCAGCAGCTTGGCCGGGGGGGCGGTAGATACGCAGTATTTT
TRBJ2-2 | NA | TRBD1 | TRBV3-1/TRBV3-2 | CASSLTSGGMGTGELFF | TGTGCCAGCAGCCTCACGTCAGGGGGCATGGGCACCGGGGAGCTGTTTTTT
TRBJ2-1 | NA | TRBD2 | TRBV11-3 | CASSFGLAVYNEQFF | TGTGCCAGCAGCTTTGGGCTAGCGGTCTACAATGAGCAGTTCTTC
TRBJ2-2 | few | NA | TRBV7-2 | CASSLKRIRTGELFF | TGTGCCAGCAGCTTAAAACGTATCAGAACCGGGGAGCTGTTTTTT